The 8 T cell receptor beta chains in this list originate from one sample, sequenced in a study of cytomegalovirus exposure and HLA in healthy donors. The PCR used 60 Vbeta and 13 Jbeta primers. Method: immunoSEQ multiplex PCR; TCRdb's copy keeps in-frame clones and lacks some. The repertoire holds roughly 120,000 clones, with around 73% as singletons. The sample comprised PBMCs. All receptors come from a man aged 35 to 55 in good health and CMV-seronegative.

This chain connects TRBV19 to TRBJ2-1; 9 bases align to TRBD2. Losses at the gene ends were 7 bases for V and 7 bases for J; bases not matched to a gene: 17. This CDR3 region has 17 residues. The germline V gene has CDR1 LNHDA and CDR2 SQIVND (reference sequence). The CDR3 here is CASNLVAGGTFVNEQFF. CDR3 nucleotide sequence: TGTGCCAGTAACTTAGTGGCGGGGGGGACCTTCGTGAATGAGCAGTTCTTC.

The CDR3 here is CASRNRGVETQYF. The CDR3 nucleotides read TGTGCCAGCAGGAACAGGGGTGTGGAGACCCAGTACTTC. The rearrangement uses TRBV6-1 and TRBJ2-5; 7 bases are shared with TRBD1. The CDR3 sequence is 13 residues long. CDR1 is MNHNS, CDR2 SASEGT, per germline. V lost 6 bases to trimming and J lost 5 bases; unmatched junction nucleotides: 6.

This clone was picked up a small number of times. The CDR3 spells CAWGGAPSDTQYF. The CDR3, as DNA: TGTGCCTGGGGGGGGGCCCCCTCAGATACGCAGTATTTT. The rearrangement links TRBV30 to TRBJ2-3; a possible D gene is TRBD2 (7 bases). Germline lookup yields CDR1 GTSNPN and CDR2 SVGIG (reference sequence). There are 13 residues in the CDR3. V shed 5 bases and J shed 4 bases, with 13 bases lying between them.

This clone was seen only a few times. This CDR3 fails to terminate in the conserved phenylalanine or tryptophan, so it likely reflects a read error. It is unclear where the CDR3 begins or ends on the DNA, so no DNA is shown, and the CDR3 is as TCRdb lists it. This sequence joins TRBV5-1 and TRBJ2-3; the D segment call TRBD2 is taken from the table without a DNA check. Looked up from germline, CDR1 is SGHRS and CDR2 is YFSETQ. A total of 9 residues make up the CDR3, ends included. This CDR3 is CASSCSGAQ.

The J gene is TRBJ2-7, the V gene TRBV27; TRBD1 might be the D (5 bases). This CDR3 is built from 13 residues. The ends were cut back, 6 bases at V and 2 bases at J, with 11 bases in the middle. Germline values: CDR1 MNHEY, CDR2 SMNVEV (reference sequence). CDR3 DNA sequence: TGTGCCAGCAGCCGGACACGAACCTACGAGCAGTACTTC. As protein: CASSRTRTYEQYF.

CDR3 sequence reads: CASTVGGTNTGELFF. In nucleotides, the CDR3 is TGTGCCAGCACGGTTGGCGGAACGAACACCGGGGAGCTGTTTTTT. The chain couples TRBV9 to TRBJ2-2; D is unresolved. The CDR3 is made up of 15 amino acids. Germline values: CDR1 SGDLS, CDR2 YYNGEE. Trimming removed 6 bases from V and 0 bases from J, with 12 bases in between.

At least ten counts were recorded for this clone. The CDR3 here is CASSQGTRAGVGGYTF. DNA of the CDR3: TGTGCCAGCAGCCAAGGAACGAGGGCGGGAGTTGGTGGCTACACCTTC. This chain uses TRBV4-2 with TRBJ1-2; no clear D gene. The ends were cut back, 1 base at V and 7 bases at J, with 19 bases in the middle. The CDR3 spans 16 residues. Germline-derived CDR1 and CDR2 are LGHNA and YNFKEQ.

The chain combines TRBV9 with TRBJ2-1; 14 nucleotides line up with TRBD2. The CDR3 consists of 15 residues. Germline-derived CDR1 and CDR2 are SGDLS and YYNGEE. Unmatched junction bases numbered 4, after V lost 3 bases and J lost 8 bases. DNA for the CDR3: TGTGCCAGCAGCGCGACTAGCGGGGGGGCCTATGAGCAGTTCTTC. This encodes CASSATSGGAYEQFF.